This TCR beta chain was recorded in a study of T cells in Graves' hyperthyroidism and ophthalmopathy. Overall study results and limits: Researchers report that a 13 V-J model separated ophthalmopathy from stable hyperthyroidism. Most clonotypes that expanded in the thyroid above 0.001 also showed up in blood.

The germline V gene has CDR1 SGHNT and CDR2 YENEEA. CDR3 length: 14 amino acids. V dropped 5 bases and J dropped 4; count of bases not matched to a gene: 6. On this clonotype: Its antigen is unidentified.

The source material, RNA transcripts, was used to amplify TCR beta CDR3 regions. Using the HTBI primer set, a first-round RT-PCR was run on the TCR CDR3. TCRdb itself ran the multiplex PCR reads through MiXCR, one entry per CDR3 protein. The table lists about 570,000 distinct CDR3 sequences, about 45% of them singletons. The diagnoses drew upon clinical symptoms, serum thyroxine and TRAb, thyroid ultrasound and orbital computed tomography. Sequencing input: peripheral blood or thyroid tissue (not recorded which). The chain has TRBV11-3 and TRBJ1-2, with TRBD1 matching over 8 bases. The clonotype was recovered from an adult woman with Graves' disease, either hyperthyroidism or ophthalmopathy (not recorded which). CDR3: CASSRWGTGYGYTF. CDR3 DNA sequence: TGTGCCAGCAGCCGATGGGGGACAGGCTATGGCTACACCTTC.